Here is one T cell receptor beta chain with its context. Its antigen is currently not known. No clone much larger than this one lies a single base away; base qualities are absent. In the ViraFEST assay, PBMC were stimulated with viral peptide pools, and antigen-specific CD4+ T cell clonotypes were then identified by expansion using TCR sequencing. After approximately 11 days of culture, CD4+ T cells were isolated with the EasySep CD4+ T cell isolation kit. Participants received two doses of either the BNT162b2 or the mRNA-1273 mRNA SARS-CoV-2 vaccine. None of the healthy vaccine recipients had a prior SARS-CoV-2 infection, which was confirmed by nucleocapsid antibody tests that came back negative both before and after vaccination. Each well held 2 million to 2.5 million PBMC cultured in IMDM containing approximately 5% human AB serum, 8.5 to 10 IU/ml IL-2 and gentamicin, along with about 9.3 ug/ml peptides. Half of the culture medium was replaced with fresh IL-2-containing medium on days 3 and 7. Unless noted otherwise, every peptide stimulation condition was cultured in triplicate wells. Using Ficoll-Paque Plus gradient centrifugation, PBMC were separated from whole blood and then either used fresh or cryopreserved at -140C. The spike proteins of SARS-CoV-2 and of the common cold coronaviruses HCoV-NL63, HCoV-OC43 and HCoV-229E were spanned by overlapping peptide pools. The QIAamp micro DNA kit was used to extract genomic DNA from the cultured CD4+ T cells.

This entry comes from a study of vaccination effects on CD4 cells after COVID-19 (dated by TCRdb to between 2022 and 2023). Looking at the study overall: Across the study, the median time from the second dose to post-vaccine sampling was 72 days (range 14 to 241). SARS-CoV-2 spike-specific CD4+ TCR repertoires were compared before and after mRNA vaccination in COVID-19 convalescent patients and in infection-naive vaccine recipients. Altogether, approximately 10 COVID-19 convalescent patients and a handful of SARS-CoV-2-naive healthy vaccine recipients made up the full study. The Oncomine TCR Beta short-read assay on an Illumina iSeq 100 was used to sequence cultures from other donors in the study. The investigation overall reported the following: In healthy vaccine recipients, vaccine-induced clones were almost all SARS-CoV-2 mono-reactive, with only 1 of 255 cross-reactive with common cold coronaviruses. At late post-vaccination timepoints, both infection-induced and vaccine-induced clones showed marked clonal contraction, consistent with waning T cell responses. The study was limited by a small number of convalescent patients, and early post-infection timepoints were lacking.

The CDR3 runs 13 residues from the cysteine to the phenylalanine. Only the CDR3 DNA stays, 39 bases, in frame from base 1. From a lookup of the germline V gene, CDR1 and CDR2 are KGHSH and LQKENI. A distance of 8 bases separates the germline ends of V and J, which lose 3 bases and 5 bases respectively. The library relied on the immunoSEQ multiplex PCR assay. DNA from the cultured, isolated CD4+ T cells was subjected to TCR beta CDR3 sequencing. In the original analysis: The analysis removed non-productive TCR sequences, trimmed reads to the CDR3 region, and retained only CDR3s that were 7 or more amino acids long. Antigen-specific clonotypes were identified using the MANAFEST web app by comparison of expansion in peptide wells against reference cultures. To be called positive, a clone needed expansion at FDR<0.05 compared with the reference and with all other wells, an odds ratio greater than 5, and a frequency greater than 0.1% in two replicate wells. Cross-reactive clonotypes were defined as significantly expanded in SARS-CoV-2 spike wells and in at least one common cold coronavirus spike condition. Using the stringdist R package, CDR3 similarity was measured by Levenshtein distance, and unrooted trees were constructed with ape in R 3.6.1. In TCRdb, the immuneACCESS table is reduced to in-frame sequences with V and J assigned. These tables do not hold every clone; where another copy was compared, an unresolved V gene accounts for under half, and the others remain unexplained. Clonal size and the V and J genes are those of that table, whereas D and trimming came from the DNA. In all, the sample holds approximately 30,000 clones, and roughly 63% of those were seen once. Clones ranked in the top ten supply approximately 9% of the sample.

This sequence originates from a human donor who received a COVID-19 vaccine. Specimen: CD4+ T cells from PBMCs cultured with SARS-CoV-2 spike peptides, collected after COVID-19 vaccination. Taken with the paper, the label for cell subset or site translates to: SARS-CoV-2 spike overlapping peptide pool stimulation. This receptor chain uses TRBV18 and TRBJ2-1; the D gene is perhaps TRBD2, from 5 matching bases. This receptor has the CDR3 CASSPARDNEQFF. The DNA is TGTGCCAGCTCACCCGCGCGGGACAATGAGCAGTTCTTC.